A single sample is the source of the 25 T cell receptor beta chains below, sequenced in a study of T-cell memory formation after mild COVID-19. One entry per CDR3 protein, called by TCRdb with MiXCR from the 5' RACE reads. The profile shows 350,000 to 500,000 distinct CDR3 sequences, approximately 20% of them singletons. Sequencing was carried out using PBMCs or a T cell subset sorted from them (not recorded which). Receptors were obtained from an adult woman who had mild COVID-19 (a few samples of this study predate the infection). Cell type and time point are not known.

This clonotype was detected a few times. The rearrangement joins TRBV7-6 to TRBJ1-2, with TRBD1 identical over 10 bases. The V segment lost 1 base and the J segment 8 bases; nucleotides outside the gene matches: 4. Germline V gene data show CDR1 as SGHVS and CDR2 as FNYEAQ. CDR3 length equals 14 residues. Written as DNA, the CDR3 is TGTGCCAGCAGCTTAGAGGGACAGGGGAAAGGCTACACCTTC. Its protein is CASSLEGQGKGYTF. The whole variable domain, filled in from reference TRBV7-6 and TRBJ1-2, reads GAGVSQSPRYKVTKRGQDVALRCDPISGHVSLYWYRQALGQGPEFLTYFNYEAQQDKSGLPNDRFSAERPEGSISTLTIQRTEQRDSAMYRCASSLEGQGKGYTFGSGTRLTVV.

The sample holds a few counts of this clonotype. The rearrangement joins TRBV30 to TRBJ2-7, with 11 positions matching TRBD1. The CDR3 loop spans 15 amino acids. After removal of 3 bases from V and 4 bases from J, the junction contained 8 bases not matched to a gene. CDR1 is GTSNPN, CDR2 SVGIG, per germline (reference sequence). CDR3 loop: CAWSDAGQGVYEQYF. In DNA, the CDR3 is TGTGCCTGGAGCGACGCGGGACAGGGGGTATACGAGCAGTACTTC. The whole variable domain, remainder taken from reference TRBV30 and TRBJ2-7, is SQTIHQWPATLVQPVGSPLSLECTVEGTSNPNLYWYRQAAGRGLQLLFYSVGIGQISSEVPQNLSASRPQDRQFILSSKKLLLSDSGFYLCAWSDAGQGVYEQYFGPGTRLTVT.

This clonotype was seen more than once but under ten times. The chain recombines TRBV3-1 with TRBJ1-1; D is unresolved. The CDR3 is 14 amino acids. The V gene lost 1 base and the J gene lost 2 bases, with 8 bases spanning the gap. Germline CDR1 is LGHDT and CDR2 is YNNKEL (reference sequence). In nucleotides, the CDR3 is TGTGCCAGCAGCCAAGTTGACCTTAACACTGAAGCTTTCTTT. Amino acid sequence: CASSQVDLNTEAFF.

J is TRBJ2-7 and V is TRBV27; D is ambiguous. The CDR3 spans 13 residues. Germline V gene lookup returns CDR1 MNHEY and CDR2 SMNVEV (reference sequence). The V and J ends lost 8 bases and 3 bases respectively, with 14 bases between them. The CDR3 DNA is TGTGCCAGCCGACCTATACATCTCTACGAGCAGTACTTC. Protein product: CASRPIHLYEQYF.

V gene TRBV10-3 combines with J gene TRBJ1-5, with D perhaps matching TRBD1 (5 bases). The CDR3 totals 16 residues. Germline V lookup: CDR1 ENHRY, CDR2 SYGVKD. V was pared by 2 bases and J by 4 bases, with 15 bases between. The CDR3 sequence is CAISEHGAGRNQPQHF. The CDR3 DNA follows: TGTGCCATCAGTGAGCACGGGGCAGGGCGAAATCAGCCCCAGCATTTT.

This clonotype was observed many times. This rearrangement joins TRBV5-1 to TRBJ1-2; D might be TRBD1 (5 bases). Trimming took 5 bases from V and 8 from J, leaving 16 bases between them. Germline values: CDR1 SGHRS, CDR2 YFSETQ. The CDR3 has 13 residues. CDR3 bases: TGCGCCAGCAGTCCCTTCGGGGACGGAGGCTACACCTTC. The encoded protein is CASSPFGDGGYTF.

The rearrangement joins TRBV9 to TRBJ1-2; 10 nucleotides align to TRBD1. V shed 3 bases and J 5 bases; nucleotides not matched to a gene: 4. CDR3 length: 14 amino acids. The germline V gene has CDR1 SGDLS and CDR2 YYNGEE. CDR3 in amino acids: CASSERTGGYGYTF. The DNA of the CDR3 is TGTGCCAGCAGCGAGCGGACAGGGGGTTATGGCTACACCTTC.

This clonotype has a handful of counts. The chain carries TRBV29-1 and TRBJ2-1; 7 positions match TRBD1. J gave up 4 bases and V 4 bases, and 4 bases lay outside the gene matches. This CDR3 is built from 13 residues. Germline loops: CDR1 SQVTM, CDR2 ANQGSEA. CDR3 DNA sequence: TGCAGCGTTGCGGGGACAGTTTACAATGAGCAGTTCTTC. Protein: CSVAGTVYNEQFF.

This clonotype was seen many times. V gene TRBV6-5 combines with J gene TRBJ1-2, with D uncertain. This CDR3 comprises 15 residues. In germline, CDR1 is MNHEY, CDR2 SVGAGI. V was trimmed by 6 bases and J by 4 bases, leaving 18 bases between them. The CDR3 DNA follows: TGTGCCAGCAGCGAGACCGATCCGAGACGCTATGGCTACACCTTC. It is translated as CASSETDPRRYGYTF.

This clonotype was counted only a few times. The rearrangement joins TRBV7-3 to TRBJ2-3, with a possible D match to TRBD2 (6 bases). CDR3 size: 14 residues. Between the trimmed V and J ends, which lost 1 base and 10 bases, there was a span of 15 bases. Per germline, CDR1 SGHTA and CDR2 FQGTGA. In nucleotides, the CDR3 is TGTGCCAGCAGCTTAAATCCGGGTTGGGAGGCGCAGTATTTT. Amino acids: CASSLNPGWEAQYF.

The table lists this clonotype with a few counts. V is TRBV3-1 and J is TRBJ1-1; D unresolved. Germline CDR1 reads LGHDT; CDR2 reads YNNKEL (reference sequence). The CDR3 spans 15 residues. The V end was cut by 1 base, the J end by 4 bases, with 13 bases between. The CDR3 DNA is TGTGCCAGCAGCCAAGGGGTGGGGTTGGGCACTGAAGCTTTCTTT. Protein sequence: CASSQGVGLGTEAFF. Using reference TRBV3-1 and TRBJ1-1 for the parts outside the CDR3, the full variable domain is DTAVSQTPKYLVTQMGNDKSIKCEQNLGHDTMYWYKQDSKKFLKIMFSYNNKELIINETVPNRFSPKSPDKAHLNLHINSLELGDSAVYFCASSQGVGLGTEAFFGQGTRLTVV.

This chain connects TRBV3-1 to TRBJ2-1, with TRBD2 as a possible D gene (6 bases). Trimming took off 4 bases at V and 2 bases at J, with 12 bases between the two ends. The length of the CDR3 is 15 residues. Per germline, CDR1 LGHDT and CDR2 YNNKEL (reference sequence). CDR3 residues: CASSRRGLTYNEQFF. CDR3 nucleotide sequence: TGTGCCAGCAGCCGGCGGGGCTTAACCTACAATGAGCAGTTCTTC.

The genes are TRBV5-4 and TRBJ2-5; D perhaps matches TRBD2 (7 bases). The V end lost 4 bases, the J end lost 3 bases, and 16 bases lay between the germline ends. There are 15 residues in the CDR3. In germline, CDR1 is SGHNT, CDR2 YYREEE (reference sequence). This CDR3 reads CASSAAAGAEETQYF. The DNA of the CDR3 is TGTGCCAGCAGCGCTGCCGCGGGGGCGGAAGAGACCCAGTACTTC. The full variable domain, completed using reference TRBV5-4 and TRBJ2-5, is ETGVTQSPTHLIKTRGQQVTLRCSSQSGHNTVSWYQQALGQGPQFIFQYYREEENGRGNFPPRFSGLQFPNYSSELNVNALELDDSALYLCASSAAAGAEETQYFGPGTRLLVL.

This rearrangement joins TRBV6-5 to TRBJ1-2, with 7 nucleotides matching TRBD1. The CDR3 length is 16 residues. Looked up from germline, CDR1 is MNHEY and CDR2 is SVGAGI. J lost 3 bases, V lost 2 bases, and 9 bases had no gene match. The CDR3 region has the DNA TGTGCCAGCAGTTACGATCCGACAGGGACTCACTATGGCTACACCTTC. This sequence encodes CASSYDPTGTHYGYTF.

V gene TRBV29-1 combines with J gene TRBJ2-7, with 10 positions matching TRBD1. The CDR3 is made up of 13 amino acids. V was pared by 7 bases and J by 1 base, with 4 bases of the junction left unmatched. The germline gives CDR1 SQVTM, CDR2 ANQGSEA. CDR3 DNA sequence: TGCAGCGCCAGACAGGGGGCATCCTACGAGCAGTACTTC. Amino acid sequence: CSARQGASYEQYF.

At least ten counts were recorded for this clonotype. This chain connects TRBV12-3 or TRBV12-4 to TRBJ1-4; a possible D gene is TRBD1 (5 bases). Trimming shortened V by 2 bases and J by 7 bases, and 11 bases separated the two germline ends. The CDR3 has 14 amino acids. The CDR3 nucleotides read TGTGCCAGCAGTTTAAAGGGGTCTAGTGAAAAACTGTTTTTT. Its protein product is CASSLKGSSEKLFF.

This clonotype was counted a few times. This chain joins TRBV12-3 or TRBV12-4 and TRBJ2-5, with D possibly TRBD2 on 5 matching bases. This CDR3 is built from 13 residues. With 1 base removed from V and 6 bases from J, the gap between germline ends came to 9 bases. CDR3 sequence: CASSLGSAQTQYF. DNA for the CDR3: TGTGCCAGCAGTTTAGGTAGCGCTCAGACCCAGTACTTC.

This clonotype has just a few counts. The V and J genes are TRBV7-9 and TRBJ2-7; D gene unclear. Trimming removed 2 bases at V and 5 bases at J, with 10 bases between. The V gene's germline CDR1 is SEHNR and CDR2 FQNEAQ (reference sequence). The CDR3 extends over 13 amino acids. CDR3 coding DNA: TGTGCCAGCAGCTTATTTCTGGTCCACGAGCAGTACTTC. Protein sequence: CASSLFLVHEQYF.

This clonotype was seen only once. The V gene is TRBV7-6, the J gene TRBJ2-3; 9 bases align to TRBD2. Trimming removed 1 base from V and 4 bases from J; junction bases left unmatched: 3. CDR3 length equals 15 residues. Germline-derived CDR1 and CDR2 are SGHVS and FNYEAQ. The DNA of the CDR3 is TGTGCCAGCAGCTTAGTGGCGGGGGGGTCAGATACGCAGTATTTT. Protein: CASSLVAGGSDTQYF.

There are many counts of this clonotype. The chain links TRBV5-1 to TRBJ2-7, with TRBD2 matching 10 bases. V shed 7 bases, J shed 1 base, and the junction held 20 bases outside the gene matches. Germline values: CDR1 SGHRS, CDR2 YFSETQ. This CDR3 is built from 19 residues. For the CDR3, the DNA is TGCGCCAGCTTAACGGGAGGCCTACTAGCGGGGTGTCCGTCCTACGAGCAGTACTTC. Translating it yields CASLTGGLLAGCPSYEQYF.

CDR3 region: CASSLLAAGGDETQYF. DNA for the CDR3: TGTGCCAGCAGCTTATTGGCGGCGGGAGGGGATGAGACCCAGTACTTC. The genes are TRBV7-2 and TRBJ2-5; 9 nucleotides agree with TRBD2. The germline gives CDR1 SGHTA, CDR2 FQGNSA. There are 16 residues in the CDR3. J lost 5 bases, V lost 2 bases, and 9 bases had no gene match. Using reference TRBV7-2 and TRBJ2-5 for the parts outside the CDR3, the full variable domain is GAGVSQSPSNKVTEKGKDVELRCDPISGHTALYWYRQSLGQGLEFLIYFQGNSAPDKSGLPSDRFSAERTGGSVSTLTIQRTQQEDSAVYLCASSLLAAGGDETQYFGPGTRLLVL.

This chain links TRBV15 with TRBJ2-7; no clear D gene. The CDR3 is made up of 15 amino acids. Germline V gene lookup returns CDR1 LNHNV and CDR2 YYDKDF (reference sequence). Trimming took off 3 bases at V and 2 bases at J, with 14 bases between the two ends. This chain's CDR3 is CATSSERKLTYEQYF. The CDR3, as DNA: TGTGCCACCAGCAGTGAAAGAAAGTTGACCTACGAGCAGTACTTC. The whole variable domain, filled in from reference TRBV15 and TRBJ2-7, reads DAMVIQNPRYQVTQFGKPVTLSCSQTLNHNVMYWYQQKSSQAPKLLFHYYDKDFNNEADTPDNFQSRRPNTSFCFLDIRSPGLGDTAMYLCATSSERKLTYEQYFGPGTRLTVT.

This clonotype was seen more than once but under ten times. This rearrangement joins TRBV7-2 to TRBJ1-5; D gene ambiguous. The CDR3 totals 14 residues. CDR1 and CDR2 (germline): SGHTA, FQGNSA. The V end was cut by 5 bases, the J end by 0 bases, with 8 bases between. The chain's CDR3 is CASSPRYSNQPQHF. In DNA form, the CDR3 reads TGTGCCAGCAGCCCGAGGTATAGCAATCAGCCCCAGCATTTT.

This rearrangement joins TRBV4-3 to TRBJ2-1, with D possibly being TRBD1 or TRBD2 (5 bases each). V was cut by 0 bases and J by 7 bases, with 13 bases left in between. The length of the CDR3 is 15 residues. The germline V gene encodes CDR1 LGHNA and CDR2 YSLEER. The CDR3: CASSQEGRPTNEQFF. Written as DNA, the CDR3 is TGCGCCAGCAGCCAAGAGGGACGGCCAACGAATGAGCAGTTCTTC.

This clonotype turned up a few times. The CDR3 bases are TGCAGCGTGGGACAGGACCAAACTGGGGGTGAAGCTTTCTTT. It yields the protein CSVGQDQTGGEAFF. The chain recombines TRBV29-1 with TRBJ1-1; 8 bases map to TRBD1. Looked up from germline, CDR1 is SQVTM and CDR2 is ANQGSEA. The CDR3 runs to 14 residues. The ends lost 6 bases at V and 7 bases at J; junction bases unmatched: 13.